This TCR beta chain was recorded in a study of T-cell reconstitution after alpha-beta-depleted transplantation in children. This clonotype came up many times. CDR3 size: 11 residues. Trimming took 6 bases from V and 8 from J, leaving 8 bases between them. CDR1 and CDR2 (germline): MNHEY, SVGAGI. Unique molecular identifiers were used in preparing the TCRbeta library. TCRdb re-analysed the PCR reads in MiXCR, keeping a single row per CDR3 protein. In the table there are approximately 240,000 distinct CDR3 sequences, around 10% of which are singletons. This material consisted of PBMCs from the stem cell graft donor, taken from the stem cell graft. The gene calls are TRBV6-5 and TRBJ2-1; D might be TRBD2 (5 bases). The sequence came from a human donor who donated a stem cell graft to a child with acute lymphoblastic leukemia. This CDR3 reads CASSEADEQFF. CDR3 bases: TGTGCCAGCAGCGAAGCGGATGAGCAGTTCTTC.